This T cell receptor beta chain was sequenced during a study of T-cell reconstitution after alpha-beta-depleted transplantation in children. Findings and caveats of the study: Expanded graft clones, several hundred of them, were reportedly the source of alpha-beta T cells about two months after transplant. T-cell counts and diversity at one year following transplant were attributed mainly to newly produced T cells.

The TCRbeta library incorporated unique molecular identifiers. TCRdb independently ran MiXCR on the PCR reads; one entry per CDR3 protein. Among 800,000 to 1,000,000 distinct CDR3 sequences listed, under 30% were seen once. The V segment lost 3 bases and the J segment 3 bases; nucleotides outside the gene matches: 1. The CDR3 runs 13 residues. This clonotype showed up many times. What it binds is unknown. This TCR was recovered from a boy under three years old who had a stem cell transplant for SCID, so the T cells may come from the graft donor. The material was PBMCs, mostly from graft donor cells, obtained 360 days after TCRalphabeta/CD19-depleted stem cell transplant. V gene TRBV12-3 or TRBV12-4 combines with J gene TRBJ2-7; 8 bases align to TRBD2. The CDR3 nucleotides are TGTGCCAGCAGTTTCGGGGGGGTCTACGAGCAGTACTTC. Its protein is CASSFGGVYEQYF.